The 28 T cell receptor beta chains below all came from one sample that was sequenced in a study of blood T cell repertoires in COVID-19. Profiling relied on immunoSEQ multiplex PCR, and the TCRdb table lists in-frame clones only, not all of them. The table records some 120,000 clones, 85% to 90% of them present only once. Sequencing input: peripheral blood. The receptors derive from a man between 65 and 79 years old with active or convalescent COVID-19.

The CDR3 loop reads CASSLVGDENYGYTF. CDR3 nucleotide sequence: TGCGCCAGCAGCTTGGTGGGCGACGAGAACTATGGCTACACCTTC. The V gene is TRBV5-1, the J gene TRBJ1-2; D is unresolved. The V gene's germline CDR1 is SGHRS and CDR2 YFSETQ. The CDR3 runs to 15 residues. V lost 0 bases and J lost 2, with 11 bases in between.

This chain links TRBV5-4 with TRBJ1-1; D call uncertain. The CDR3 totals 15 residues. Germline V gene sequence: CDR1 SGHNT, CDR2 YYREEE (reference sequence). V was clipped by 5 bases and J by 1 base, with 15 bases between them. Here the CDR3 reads CASSPRRVGNTEAFF. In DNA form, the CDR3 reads TGTGCCAGCAGTCCGCGGCGGGTTGGGAACACTGAAGCTTTCTTT. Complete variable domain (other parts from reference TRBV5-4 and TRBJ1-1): ETGVTQSPTHLIKTRGQQVTLRCSSQSGHNTVSWYQQALGQGPQFIFQYYREEENGRGNFPPRFSGLQFPNYSSELNVNALELDDSALYLCASSPRRVGNTEAFFGQGTRLTVV.

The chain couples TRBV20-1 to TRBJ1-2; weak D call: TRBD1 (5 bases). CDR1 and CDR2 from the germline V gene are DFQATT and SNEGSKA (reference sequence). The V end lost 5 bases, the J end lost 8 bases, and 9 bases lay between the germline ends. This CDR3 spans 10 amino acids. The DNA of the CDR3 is TGCAGTGCTGCAACAGGAGGCTACACCTTC. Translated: CSAATGGYTF.

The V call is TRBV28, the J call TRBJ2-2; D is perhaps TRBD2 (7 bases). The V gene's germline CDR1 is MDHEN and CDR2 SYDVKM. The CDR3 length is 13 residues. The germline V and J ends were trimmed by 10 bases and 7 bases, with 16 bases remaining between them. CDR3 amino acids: CATDRGGSGELFF. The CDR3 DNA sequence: TGTGCCACCGATAGGGGGGGGAGCGGGGAGCTGTTTTTT.

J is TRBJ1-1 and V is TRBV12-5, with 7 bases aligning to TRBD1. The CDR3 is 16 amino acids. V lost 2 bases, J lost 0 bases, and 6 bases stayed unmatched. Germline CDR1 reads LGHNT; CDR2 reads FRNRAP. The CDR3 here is CASGLPGQAMNTEAFF. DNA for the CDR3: TGTGCTAGTGGTTTGCCAGGACAGGCCATGAACACTGAAGCTTTCTTT.

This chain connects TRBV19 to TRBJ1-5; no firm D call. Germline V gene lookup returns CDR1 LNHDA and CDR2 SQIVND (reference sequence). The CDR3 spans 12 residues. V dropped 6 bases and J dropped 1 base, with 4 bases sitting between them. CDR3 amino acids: CASRHSNQPQHF. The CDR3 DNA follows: TGTGCCAGTAGACACAGCAATCAGCCCCAGCATTTT.

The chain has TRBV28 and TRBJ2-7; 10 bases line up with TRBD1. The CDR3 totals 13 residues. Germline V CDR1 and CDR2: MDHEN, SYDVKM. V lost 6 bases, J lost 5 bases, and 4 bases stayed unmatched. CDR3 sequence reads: CASRTGGFNEQYF. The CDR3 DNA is TGTGCCAGCAGGACAGGGGGCTTTAACGAGCAGTACTTC.

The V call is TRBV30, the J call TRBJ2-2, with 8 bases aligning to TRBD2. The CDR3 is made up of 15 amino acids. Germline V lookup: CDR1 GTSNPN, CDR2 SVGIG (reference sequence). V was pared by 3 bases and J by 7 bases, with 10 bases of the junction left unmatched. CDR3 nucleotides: TGTGCCTGGAGGAAAGTAGCGGGATTTGGCGGGGAGCTGTTTTTT. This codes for CAWRKVAGFGGELFF.

The CDR3: CASSLPDRDASPLHF. CDR3 in DNA: TGCGCCAGCAGCCTCCCAGACAGGGACGCCTCACCCCTCCACTTT. This chain joins TRBV5-1 and TRBJ1-6; TRBD1 matches 7 bases. Germline CDR1 reads SGHRS; CDR2 reads YFSETQ. The length of the CDR3 is 15 residues. After removal of 4 bases from V and 10 bases from J, the junction contained 11 bases not matched to a gene. Complete variable domain (other parts from reference TRBV5-1 and TRBJ1-6): KAGVTQTPRYLIKTRGQQVTLSCSPISGHRSVSWYQQTPGQGLQFLFEYFSETQRNKGNFPGRFSGRQFSNSRSEMNVSTLELGDSALYLCASSLPDRDASPLHFGNGTRLTVT.

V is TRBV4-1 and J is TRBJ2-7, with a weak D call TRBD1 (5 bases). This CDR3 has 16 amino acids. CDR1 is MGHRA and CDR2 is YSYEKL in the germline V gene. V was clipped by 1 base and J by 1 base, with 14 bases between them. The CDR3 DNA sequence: TGCGCCAGCAGCCAAGTGGCAGGGAAAAGATCCTACGAGCAGTACTTC. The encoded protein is CASSQVAGKRSYEQYF.

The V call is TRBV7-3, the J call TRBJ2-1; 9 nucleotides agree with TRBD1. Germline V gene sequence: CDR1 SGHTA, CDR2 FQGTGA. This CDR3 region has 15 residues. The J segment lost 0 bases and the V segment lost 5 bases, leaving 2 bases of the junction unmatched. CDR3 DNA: TGTGCCAGCAGCCCGGACAGGGGCTCCTACAATGAGCAGTTCTTC. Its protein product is CASSPDRGSYNEQFF.

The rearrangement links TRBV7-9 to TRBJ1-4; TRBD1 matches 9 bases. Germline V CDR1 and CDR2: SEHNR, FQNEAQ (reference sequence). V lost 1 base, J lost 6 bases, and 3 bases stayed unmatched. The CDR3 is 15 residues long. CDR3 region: CASSLVRTGDEKLFF. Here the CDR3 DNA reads TGTGCCAGCAGCTTAGTTAGGACAGGGGATGAAAAACTGTTTTTT.

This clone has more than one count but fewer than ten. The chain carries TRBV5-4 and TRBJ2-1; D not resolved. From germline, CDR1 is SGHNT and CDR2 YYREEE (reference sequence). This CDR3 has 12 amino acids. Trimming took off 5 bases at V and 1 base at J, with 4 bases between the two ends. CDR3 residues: CASSNSYNEQFF. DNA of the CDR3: TGTGCCAGCAGTAATTCCTACAATGAGCAGTTCTTC.

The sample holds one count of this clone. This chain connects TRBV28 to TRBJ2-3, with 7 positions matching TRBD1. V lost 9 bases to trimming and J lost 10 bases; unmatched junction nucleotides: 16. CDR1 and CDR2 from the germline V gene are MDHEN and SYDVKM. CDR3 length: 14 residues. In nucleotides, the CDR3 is TGTGCCAGTCACGAGGGGGCCAAGGGGTTTGCGCAGTATTTT. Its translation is CASHEGAKGFAQYF. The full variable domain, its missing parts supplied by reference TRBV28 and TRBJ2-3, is DVKVTQSSRYLVKRTGEKVFLECVQDMDHENMFWYRQDPGLGLRLIYFSYDVKMKEKGDIPEGYSVSREKKERFSLILESASTNQTSMYLCASHEGAKGFAQYFGPGTRLTVL.

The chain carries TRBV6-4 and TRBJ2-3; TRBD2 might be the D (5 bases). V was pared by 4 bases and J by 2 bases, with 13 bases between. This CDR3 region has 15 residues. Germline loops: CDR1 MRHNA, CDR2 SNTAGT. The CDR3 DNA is TGTGCCAGCAGTGCCGCCGGAGGCTTCACAGATACGCAGTATTTT. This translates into CASSAAGGFTDTQYF.

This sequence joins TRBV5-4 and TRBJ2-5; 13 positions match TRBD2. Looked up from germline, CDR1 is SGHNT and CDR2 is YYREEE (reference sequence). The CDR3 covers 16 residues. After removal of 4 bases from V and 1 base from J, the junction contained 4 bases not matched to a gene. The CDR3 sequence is CASSRGTSGIQETQYF. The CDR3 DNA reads TGTGCCAGCAGCCGCGGGACTAGCGGGATCCAAGAGACCCAGTACTTC. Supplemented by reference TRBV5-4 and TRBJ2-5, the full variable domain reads ETGVTQSPTHLIKTRGQQVTLRCSSQSGHNTVSWYQQALGQGPQFIFQYYREEENGRGNFPPRFSGLQFPNYSSELNVNALELDDSALYLCASSRGTSGIQETQYFGPGTRLLVL.

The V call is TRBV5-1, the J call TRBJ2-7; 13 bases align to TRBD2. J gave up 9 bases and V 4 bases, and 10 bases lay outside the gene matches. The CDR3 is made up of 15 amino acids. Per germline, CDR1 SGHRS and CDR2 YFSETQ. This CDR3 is CASSARTSGSFGQYF. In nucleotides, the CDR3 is TGCGCCAGCAGCGCCAGGACTAGCGGGAGTTTTGGGCAGTACTTC.

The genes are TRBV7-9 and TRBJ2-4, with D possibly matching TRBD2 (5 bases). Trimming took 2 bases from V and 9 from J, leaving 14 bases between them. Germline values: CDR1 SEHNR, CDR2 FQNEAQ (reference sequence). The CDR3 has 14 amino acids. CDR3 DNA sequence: TGTGCCAGCAGCTTAACCACCCGGGAAACCATTCAGTACTTC. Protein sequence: CASSLTTRETIQYF.

In DNA form, the CDR3 reads TGTGCCAGCATTCCTGGACAGGGGAGTAACTATGGCTACACCTTC. Encoded protein: CASIPGQGSNYGYTF. This chain connects TRBV28 to TRBJ1-2, with 9 bases fitting TRBD1. The V gene's germline CDR1 is MDHEN and CDR2 SYDVKM. CDR3 length equals 15 residues. The J segment lost 1 base and the V segment lost 7 bases, leaving 7 bases of the junction unmatched.

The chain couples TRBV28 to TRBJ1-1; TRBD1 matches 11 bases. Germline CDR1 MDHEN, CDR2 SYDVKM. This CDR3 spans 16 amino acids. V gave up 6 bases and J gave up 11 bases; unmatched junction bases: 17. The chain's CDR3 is CASSALPGTGGVGAFF. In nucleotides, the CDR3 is TGTGCCAGCAGCGCACTACCCGGGACAGGGGGAGTTGGGGCTTTCTTT.

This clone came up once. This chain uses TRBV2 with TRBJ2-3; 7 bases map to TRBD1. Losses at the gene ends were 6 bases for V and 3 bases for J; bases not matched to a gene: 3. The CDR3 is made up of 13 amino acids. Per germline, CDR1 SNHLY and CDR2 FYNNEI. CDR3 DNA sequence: TGTGCCAGCAGGACAGGGTTTACAGATACGCAGTATTTT. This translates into CASRTGFTDTQYF.

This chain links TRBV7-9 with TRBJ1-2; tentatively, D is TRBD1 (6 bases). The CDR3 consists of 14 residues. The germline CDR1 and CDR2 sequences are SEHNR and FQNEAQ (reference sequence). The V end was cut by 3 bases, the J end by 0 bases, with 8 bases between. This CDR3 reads CASSFQGTNYGYTF. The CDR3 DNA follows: TGTGCCAGCAGCTTTCAGGGGACTAACTATGGCTACACCTTC.

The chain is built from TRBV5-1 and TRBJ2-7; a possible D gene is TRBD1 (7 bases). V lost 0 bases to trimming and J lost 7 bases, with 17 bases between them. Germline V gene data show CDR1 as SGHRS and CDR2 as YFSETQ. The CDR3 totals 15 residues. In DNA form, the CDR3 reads TGCGCCAGCAGCTTGGAGGGGGCCTCGCGGGAAGAGCAGTACTTC. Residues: CASSLEGASREEQYF.

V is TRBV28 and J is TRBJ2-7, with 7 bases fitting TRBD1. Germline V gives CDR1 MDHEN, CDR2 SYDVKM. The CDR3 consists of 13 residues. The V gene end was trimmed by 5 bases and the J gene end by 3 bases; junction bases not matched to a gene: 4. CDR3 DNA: TGTGCCAGCAGTACGGGACAGAACTACGAGCAGTACTTC. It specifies CASSTGQNYEQYF.

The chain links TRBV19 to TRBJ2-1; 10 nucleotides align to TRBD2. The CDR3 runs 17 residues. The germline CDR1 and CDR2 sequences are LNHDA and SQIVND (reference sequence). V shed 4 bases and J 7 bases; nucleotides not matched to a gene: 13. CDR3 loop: CASSSEPASGSENEQFF. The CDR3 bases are TGTGCCAGTAGTAGCGAGCCGGCTAGCGGGAGTGAAAATGAGCAGTTCTTC.

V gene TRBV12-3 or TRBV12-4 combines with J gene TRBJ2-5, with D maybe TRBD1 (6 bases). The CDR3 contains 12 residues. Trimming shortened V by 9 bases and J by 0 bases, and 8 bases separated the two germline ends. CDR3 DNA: TGTGCCAGTCAGGGGAACCAAGAGACCCAGTACTTC. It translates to CASQGNQETQYF.

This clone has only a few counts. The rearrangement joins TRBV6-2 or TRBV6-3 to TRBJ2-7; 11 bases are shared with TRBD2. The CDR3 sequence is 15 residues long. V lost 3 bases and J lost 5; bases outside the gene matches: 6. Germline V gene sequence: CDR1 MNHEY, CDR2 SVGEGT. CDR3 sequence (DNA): TGTGCCAGCAGTTATCAGCTAGCGGGAGGAAACGAGCAGTACTTC. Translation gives CASSYQLAGGNEQYF.

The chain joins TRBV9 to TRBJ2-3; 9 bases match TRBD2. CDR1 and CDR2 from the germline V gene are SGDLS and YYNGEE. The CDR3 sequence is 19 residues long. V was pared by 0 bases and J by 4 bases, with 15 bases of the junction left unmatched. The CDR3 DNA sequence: TGTGCCAGCAGCGTAGATTTAAGCGGGAGGTCCGGATGGGCAGATACGCAGTATTTT. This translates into CASSVDLSGRSGWADTQYF.